The 3 T cell receptor beta chains listed next were all sequenced from one sample in a study of T cell responses to AZD1222 COVID-19 vaccine. This table comes from immunoSEQ multiplex PCR, and its TCRdb copy is limited to in-frame clones, with some not included. The table includes 120,000 or so clones, about 90% detected once. The sample here was peripheral blood, taken on day 0 of AZD1222 vaccination. The receptor set was obtained from an adult in good health.

The chain carries TRBV2 and TRBJ2-3; 11 bases match TRBD1. The CDR3 has 18 residues. CDR1 SNHLY and CDR2 FYNNEI come from the germline V gene. The V gene end was trimmed by 8 bases and the J gene end by 1 base; junction bases not matched to a gene: 14. In DNA form, the CDR3 reads TGTGCCAGCCCCTTGGGGACAGGGGGTTTGGCCGGCACAGATACGCAGTATTTT. As protein: CASPLGTGGLAGTDTQYF.

The gene calls are TRBV10-3 and TRBJ2-7, with TRBD1 identical over 7 bases. Germline V gives CDR1 ENHRY, CDR2 SYGVKD. V lost 9 bases and J lost 2; bases outside the gene matches: 4. The CDR3 loop spans 12 amino acids. The CDR3 here is CAISGTAYEQYF. The CDR3 nucleotides are TGTGCCATTTCGGGGACAGCCTACGAGCAGTACTTC.

This chain joins TRBV11-2 and TRBJ1-2; 9 bases are a match to TRBD1. There are 16 residues in the CDR3. Per the germline V gene, CDR1 is SGHAT and CDR2 is FQNNGV. Trimming took 2 bases from V and 7 from J; bases not matched to a gene: 11. The CDR3 DNA sequence: TGTGCCAGCAGCTTACCAACGGGACAGGGCAATTCTGGCTACACCTTC. Its protein product is CASSLPTGQGNSGYTF.